The clone carrying this T cell receptor (beta chain) has more than one count but fewer than ten. The target antigen is unknown. Patients with chemo-refractory metastatic non-small-cell lung cancer received focal radiation plus CTLA-4 blockade with ipilimumab. With V trimmed by 4 bases and J by 4 bases, 7 bases remained unmatched. The CDR3 covers 14 residues. Germline CDR1 is SGDLS and CDR2 is YYNGEE. Repertoires were generated with immunoSEQ multiplex PCR, while TCRdb's copy carries only in-frame clones and drops some. The table includes just under 60,000 clones, around four fifths detected once. The entry originates in a study of radiotherapy plus CTLA-4 blockade in lung cancer. Study findings and constraints: Among blood TCR repertoires after radiotherapy plus ipilimumab, tumor-derived clones expanded. Early shifts in blood T cell clones, with interferon-beta, reportedly predicted response best.

The input for sequencing was peripheral blood, taken from a patient treated with radiotherapy plus ipilimumab. The receptor was isolated from a human donor with non-small cell lung cancer who had a partial response to radiotherapy plus ipilimumab. The chain employs TRBV9 and TRBJ1-1; 7 bases line up with TRBD1. For the CDR3, the DNA is TGTGCCAGCAGCCCGGGACAGTTTTCCACTGAAGCTTTCTTT. Protein sequence: CASSPGQFSTEAFF.